This T cell receptor beta chain was identified in a study of blood T cell repertoires in COVID-19. About the research overall: Nucleic acid was either cDNA or gDNA, and it came from T cells, B-cell-depleted T cells, or PBMCs.

The CDR3 sequence is 15 residues long. V lost 0 bases and J 1 base, leaving 10 bases between the germline ends. CDR1 is SGDLS and CDR2 is YYNGEE in the germline V gene. This clone was seen only once. Repertoires were generated with immunoSEQ multiplex PCR, while TCRdb's copy carries only in-frame clones and drops some. This table has 250,000 to 350,000 clones, roughly 86% appearing once. This sequence joins TRBV9 and TRBJ1-2; unclear D gene. Sample: peripheral blood. This sequence originates from a woman aged 50 to 60 who had recovered from COVID-19. CDR3: CASSVGLSINYGYTF. The DNA of the CDR3 is TGTGCCAGCAGCGTAGGGCTCAGTATTAACTATGGCTACACCTTC.